This T cell receptor (beta chain) was obtained from a study of metastatic and nonmetastatic thyroid tumors. Whole-study context: Repertoires from blood and tumor or nodule tissue of malignant and benign thyroid patients were compared. Study observations and caveats: It was reportedly found that TCR beta diversity was significantly higher in malignant thyroid tumors than in benign nodules, a difference seen in both blood and tumor samples.

Thyroid surgery had not been preceded by any treatment in any patient. This clone was picked up many times. The antigen is not known. TCRdb re-clonotyped the PCR reads through MiXCR. The table lists around 20,000 clones, roughly 23% of them singletons, with 8.1% in the top ten. This TCR was recovered from a female donor with papillary thyroid cancer or a benign thyroid nodule (not recorded which). Some clones in this sample may be carry-over from other donors' samples. The material sequenced was adjacent normal tissue.

The CDR3 here is CASSQGGGRFDEQYF. The CDR3 region has the DNA TGTGCCAGCAGCCAAGGTGGGGGGAGGTTCGACGAGCAGTACTTC. The chain recombines TRBV4-2 with TRBJ2-7, with D perhaps matching TRBD2 (6 bases). Trimming stripped 1 base from V and 5 bases from J, with 15 bases between. This CDR3 has 15 residues. CDR1 and CDR2 (germline): LGHNA, YNFKEQ.